This TCR beta chain was captured in a study of response to subunit inactivated influenza vaccine. A single record per CDR3 protein comes from TCRdb applying MiXCR to the RT-PCR reads. The profile covers roughly 630,000 distinct CDR3 sequences, with around 13% appearing a single time and about 7.4% taken by the ten largest. V gave up 0 bases and J gave up 3 bases, with 19 bases separating them. The V gene's germline CDR1 is SGDLS and CDR2 YYNGEE. The length of the CDR3 is 18 residues. The chain links TRBV9 to TRBJ2-1; no firm D call. Here the sequenced sample was PBMCs from blood, taken 14 days before vaccination. The receptor was derived from a man in his fifties or sixties who received an inactivated influenza vaccine. The CDR3 is CASSVAPSGGTGYNEQFF. In nucleotides, the CDR3 is TGTGCCAGCAGCGTAGCTCCTTCCGGCGGAACCGGCTACAATGAGCAGTTCTTC.